The TCR beta chain under discussion was sequenced for a study of blood T cell repertoires in COVID-19. Turning to the study itself: The United States, Italy and Spain supplied acute and convalescent COVID-19 samples.

The CDR3 runs to 14 residues. Germline CDR1 reads MGHDK; CDR2 reads SYGVNS. V dropped 4 bases and J dropped 5 bases, with 15 bases sitting between them. Clones were sequenced by immunoSEQ multiplex PCR, and TCRdb holds only the in-frame ones, with some missing. The sample yields some 130,000 clones, around 83% seen once. Sequencing used peripheral blood. This chain connects TRBV25-1 to TRBJ2-7, with D maybe TRBD1 (6 bases). The receptor's source is a man aged 40-50 years with active or convalescent COVID-19. The CDR3 is CASSVSDSFDEQYF. The DNA of the CDR3 is TGTGCCAGCAGTGTCTCGGACAGCTTCGACGAGCAGTACTTC.